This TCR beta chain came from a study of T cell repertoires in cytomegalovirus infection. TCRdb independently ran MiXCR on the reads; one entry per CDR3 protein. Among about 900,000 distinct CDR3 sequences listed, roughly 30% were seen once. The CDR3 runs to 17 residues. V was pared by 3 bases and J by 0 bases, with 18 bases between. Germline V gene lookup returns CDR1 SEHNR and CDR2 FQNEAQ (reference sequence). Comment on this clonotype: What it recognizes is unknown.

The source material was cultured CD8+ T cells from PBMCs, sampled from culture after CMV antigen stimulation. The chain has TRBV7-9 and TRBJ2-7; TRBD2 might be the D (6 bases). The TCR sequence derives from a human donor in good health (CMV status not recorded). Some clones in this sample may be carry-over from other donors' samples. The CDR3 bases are TGTGCCAGCAGCTTTAGCGCGGGGCCGGAGGGCTCCTACGAGCAGTACTTC. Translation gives CASSFSAGPEGSYEQYF. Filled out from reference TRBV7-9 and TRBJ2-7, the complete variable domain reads DTGVSQNPRHKITKRGQNVTFRCDPISEHNRLYWYRQTLGQGPEFLTYFQNEAQLEKSRLLSDRFSAERPKGSFSTLEIQRTEQGDSAMYLCASSFSAGPEGSYEQYFGPGTRLTVT.